The TCR beta chain under discussion was sequenced for a study of T cell responses to AZD1222 COVID-19 vaccine. Study findings and constraints: Spike-specific TCRs gained breadth and depth after people received two AZD1222 doses.

This CDR3 has 16 amino acids. Germline lookup yields CDR1 SGDLS and CDR2 YYNGEE. V gave up 4 bases and J gave up 5 bases, with 19 bases separating them. Libraries were prepared by immunoSEQ multiplex PCR; TCRdb keeps only in-frame clonotypes and omits some of them. The sample includes 130,000 or so clones, around 87% of them seen just once. Worth noting for this clone: Its antigen is still unknown.

Doses given second, at about 4 or about 12 weeks, were pooled. This receptor was identified in an adult who received the AZD1222 COVID-19 vaccine. The gene calls are TRBV9 and TRBJ2-1; possibly TRBD1 for D (5 bases). Sequencing was performed on peripheral blood, taken 28 days after the second AZD1222 dose. This CDR3 reads CASSPTQGNWDNEQFF. The CDR3 bases are TGTGCCAGCAGCCCTACCCAGGGAAATTGGGACAATGAGCAGTTCTTC. Supplemented by reference TRBV9 and TRBJ2-1, the full variable domain reads DSGVTQTPKHLITATGQRVTLRCSPRSGDLSVYWYQQSLDQGLQFLIQYYNGEERAKGNILERFSAQQFPDLHSELNLSSLELGDSALYFCASSPTQGNWDNEQFFGPGTRLTVL.